This entry concerns a single T cell receptor (beta chain). The length of the CDR3 is 15 residues. With V trimmed by 3 bases and J by 5 bases, 9 bases remained unmatched. Germline lookup yields CDR1 SGDLS and CDR2 YYNGEE. The sample belongs to a study of blood T cell repertoires in COVID-19. The wider study: Some COVID-19 samples were acute and others convalescent; all came from the United States, Italy and Spain. Sources were T cells, B-cell-depleted T cells, or PBMCs; the material itself was cDNA or gDNA.

In the original processing: For nucleated cells, counts were estimated from reference gene primer amplification. Clones were read by immunoSEQ multiplex PCR, and TCRdb kept only the in-frame ones, dropping some. The V and J calls and clone size come from that table; D and trimming were worked out from the DNA. The sample holds 300,000 to 400,000 clones; approximately 89% are singletons and the top ten take more than 3%. The sample was peripheral blood. The sequence derives from a woman between 18 and 29 years old who had recovered from COVID-19. This chain links TRBV9 with TRBJ1-2, with 8 bases aligning to TRBD1. The CDR3 nucleotides read TGTGCCAGCAGCGCCCCGGATAGGACAGGGTATGGCTACACCTTC. This translates into CASSAPDRTGYGYTF.